This TCR beta chain was recovered during a study of spatial heterogeneity in lung cancer. Study summary: Beta-chain sequences consistently outnumbered alpha-chain sequences in detection. Whole-study findings and limits: Circulating ubiquitous expanded tumor TCRs were observed more frequently at resection than at follow-up.

As to time point: sample taken at primary tumor resection. Tumor, nontumor lung or frozen PBMC supplied whole RNA that was sequenced unsorted. The cohort: around 79 early-stage, untreated non-small cell lung cancer patients. The CDR3 runs to 13 residues. The germline V gene has CDR1 ENHRY and CDR2 SYGVKD. J lost 7 bases, V lost 5 bases, and 8 bases had no gene match. Turning to this clonotype: Its antigen is still unknown. This beta chain slipped into a library made for alpha chains as a stray read, so its size is not meaningful.

Unique molecular identifiers tagged every individual TCR cDNA molecule. Each CDR3 protein is one row after TCRdb ran MiXCR on the 5' RACE reads. The sample lists approximately 7,800 distinct CDR3 sequences, roughly 8.6% seen once, with approximately 46% in the top ten. The TCR comes from a male donor with early-stage non-small cell lung cancer. This chain connects TRBV10-3 to TRBJ2-7, with 7 nucleotides matching TRBD2. Here the sequenced sample was PBMCs, taken at surgery. The CDR3 loop reads CAISSGAFGEQYF. The CDR3 DNA follows: TGTGCCATCAGTAGCGGGGCCTTCGGTGAGCAGTACTTC.